This is a list of T cell receptor beta chains from one sample in a study of CD8+CD57+ T cells in acquired aplastic anemia. TCRdb reprocessed the reads with MiXCR, giving one entry per CDR3 protein. The repertoire has roughly 93,000 distinct CDR3 sequences, 65% to 70% of them found once; the top ten carry about 62%. Sequencing was performed on sorted CD4+, CD8+, or CD8+CD57+ T cells (not recorded which) from PBMCs. The receptors derive from a human donor with aplastic anemia. Both conserved end residues are part of each CDR3. A D gene is named only where the DNA matches it firmly. Some rows mark clone size as missing; the rest say once, few, many or name a class of expanded clone.

V gene,clone size,J gene,D gene,CDR3 protein,CDR3 DNA
TRBV19,NA,TRBJ1-1,TRBD1,CASSIAGTGGTEAFF,TGTGCCAGTAGTATAGCCGGGACAGGGGGGACTGAAGCTTTCTTT
TRBV20-1,NA,TRBJ2-3,NA,CSAMLLPGGTDTQYF,TGCAGTGCTATGTTGCTACCAGGTGGCACAGATACGCAGTATTTT
TRBV7-9,few,TRBJ2-1,NA,CASSLVYNEQFF,TGTGCCAGCAGCTTGGTGTACAATGAGCAGTTCTTC
TRBV29-1,NA,TRBJ1-3,NA,CSVEAGRGSGNTIYF,TGCAGCGTTGAAGCGGGACGGGGGTCTGGAAACACCATATATTTT
TRBV10-3,NA,TRBJ2-3,NA,CAIRDSRGDTQYF,TGTGCCATCAGGGACAGCCGGGGAGATACGCAGTATTTT
TRBV24-1,NA,TRBJ1-2,TRBD1,CATSDSQGKYGYTF,TGTGCCACCAGTGATTCACAGGGGAAATATGGCTACACCTTC
TRBV29-1,few,TRBJ2-3,NA,CSTGQFTDTQYF,TGCAGCACTGGACAGTTCACAGATACGCAGTATTTT
TRBV15,NA,TRBJ2-1,TRBD2,CATSSTGGLLDEQLF,TGTGCCACCAGCAGTACGGGGGGATTGTTGGATGAGCAGCTCTTC
TRBV7-3,NA,TRBJ2-3,NA,CASSLMITDTQYF,TGTGCCAGCAGCTTAATGATCACCGATACGCAGTATTTT
TRBV7-2,NA,TRBJ2-7,NA,CASSLVGSSYEQYF,TGTGCCAGCAGCTTAGTGGGTAGCTCCTACGAGCAGTACTTC
TRBV25-1,NA,TRBJ1-1,TRBD1,CASSEWTGRNTEAFF,TGTGCCAGCAGTGAGTGGACAGGGCGGAACACTGAAGCTTTCTTT
TRBV10-3,NA,TRBJ1-2,NA,CAIRDFLGQYGYTF,TGTGCCATCAGGGATTTTCTTGGGCAGTATGGCTACACCTTC
TRBV10-3,NA,TRBJ2-2,NA,CAIQGTGELFF,TGTGCCATCCAGGGGACCGGGGAGCTGTTTTTT
TRBV19,once,TRBJ2-5,NA,CASSMVQQETQYF,TGTGCCAGTAGTATGGTTCAGCAAGAGACCCAGTACTTC
TRBV10-3,once,TRBJ2-3,TRBD2,CAISEGLAGGLTDTQYF,TGTGCCATCAGTGAAGGACTAGCGGGGGGCCTCACAGATACGCAGTATTTT
TRBV15,NA,TRBJ1-5,NA,CATSWGGGGGQPQHF,TGTGCCACCAGCTGGGGGGGTGGGGGTGGTCAGCCCCAGCATTTT
TRBV15,NA,TRBJ2-7,NA,CATSRDVFRGSAEQYF,TGTGCCACCAGCAGAGATGTTTTTAGGGGGTCGGCCGAGCAGTACTTC
TRBV20-1,few,TRBJ2-1,TRBD2,CSARTSGSSDEQFF,TGCAGTGCCAGGACTAGCGGGAGCTCAGATGAGCAGTTCTTC
TRBV20-1,NA,TRBJ1-2,TRBD1,CSASTDKWDREDYGYTF,TGCAGTGCCAGCACTGACAAATGGGACAGGGAGGACTATGGCTACACCTTC
TRBV9,few,TRBJ1-6,NA,CASSPQSGADSPLHF,TGTGCCAGCAGCCCACAGTCCGGGGCCGATTCACCCCTCCACTTT
TRBV20-1,NA,TRBJ1-4,NA,CSADRLREKLFF,TGCAGTGCTGACAGGTTGCGAGAAAAACTGTTTTTT
TRBV24-1,few,TRBJ2-1,TRBD2,CATSDLKGGVNEQFF,TGTGCCACCAGTGATTTGAAGGGAGGGGTGAATGAGCAGTTCTTC
TRBV15,NA,TRBJ2-5,TRBD1,CATSSRLQGDGVTQYF,TGTGCCACCAGCAGCAGATTACAGGGGGATGGGGTGACCCAGTACTTC
TRBV7-3,NA,TRBJ2-7,NA,CASSLKRDEQYF,TGTGCCAGCAGCTTAAAAAGGGACGAGCAGTACTTC
TRBV7-2,NA,TRBJ2-1,NA,CASSLAPVVQRNNEQFF,TGTGCCAGCAGCTTAGCGCCTGTGGTCCAAAGGAACAATGAGCAGTTCTTC
TRBV20-1,NA,TRBJ1-2,TRBD1,CSAPTGGWPGGYTF,TGCAGTGCCCCGACAGGGGGCTGGCCTGGTGGCTACACCTTC
TRBV6-5,NA,TRBJ1-3,TRBD1,CASSYSDRGNTIYF,TGTGCCAGCAGTTACTCGGACAGGGGAAACACCATATATTTT
TRBV2,NA,TRBJ1-4,NA,CASSETSIANEKLFF,TGTGCCAGCAGTGAGACGAGTATAGCTAATGAAAAACTGTTTTTT
TRBV2,few,TRBJ2-1,TRBD2,CASSQAGDHYNEQFF,TGTGCCAGCAGTCAAGCGGGAGACCACTACAATGAGCAGTTCTTC
TRBV6-4,many,TRBJ2-1,TRBD2,CASAHLAGVGNEQFF,TGTGCCAGCGCCCACCTAGCGGGAGTGGGGAATGAGCAGTTCTTC
TRBV2,few,TRBJ2-3,NA,CASKEWRSGADTQYF,TGTGCCAGCAAGGAGTGGCGGTCGGGAGCAGATACGCAGTATTTT
TRBV20-1,NA,TRBJ1-2,NA,CSASTGGRDTF,TGCAGTGCTAGTACTGGGGGAAGAGACACCTTC
TRBV5-5,NA,TRBJ2-1,NA,CASSLPGLVNEQFF,TGTGCCAGCAGCTTGCCAGGCCTCGTAAATGAGCAGTTCTTC
TRBV20-1,medium-sized,TRBJ2-1,NA,CSAPGSGDRNEQFF,TGCAGTGCCCCAGGGTCGGGAGACCGCAATGAGCAGTTCTTC
TRBV15,few,TRBJ1-3,NA,CATSRAGNTIYF,TGTGCCACCAGCAGAGCTGGAAACACCATATATTTT
TRBV20-1,NA,TRBJ2-7,TRBD2,CSASPLTSGRNEQYF,TGCAGTGCTAGTCCCCTCACTAGCGGGAGAAACGAGCAGTACTTC
TRBV30,NA,TRBJ1-2,NA,CAWEARGGAKGYTF,TGTGCCTGGGAGGCTAGGGGGGGGGCAAAAGGCTACACCTTC
TRBV7-7,NA,TRBJ2-1,TRBD1,CASGDRGGNEQFF,TGTGCCAGTGGAGACAGGGGGGGCAATGAGCAGTTCTTC
TRBV20-1,NA,TRBJ1-5,NA,CSATRTGYSNQPQHF,TGCAGTGCAACTCGGACGGGTTATAGCAATCAGCCCCAGCATTTT
TRBV7-9,NA,TRBJ2-7,TRBD2,CASSWGGNEQYF,TGTGCCAGCAGTTGGGGGGGAAATGAGCAGTACTTC
TRBV10-3,NA,TRBJ1-6,NA,CAISDGPGKGSPLHF,TGTGCCATCAGTGATGGTCCAGGGAAGGGTTCACCCCTCCACTTT
TRBV7-1,few,TRBJ2-6,TRBD2,CASSSESSGGLASGANVLTF,TGTGCCAGCAGCTCCGAATCTAGCGGGGGGCTGGCCTCTGGGGCCAACGTCCTGACTTTC